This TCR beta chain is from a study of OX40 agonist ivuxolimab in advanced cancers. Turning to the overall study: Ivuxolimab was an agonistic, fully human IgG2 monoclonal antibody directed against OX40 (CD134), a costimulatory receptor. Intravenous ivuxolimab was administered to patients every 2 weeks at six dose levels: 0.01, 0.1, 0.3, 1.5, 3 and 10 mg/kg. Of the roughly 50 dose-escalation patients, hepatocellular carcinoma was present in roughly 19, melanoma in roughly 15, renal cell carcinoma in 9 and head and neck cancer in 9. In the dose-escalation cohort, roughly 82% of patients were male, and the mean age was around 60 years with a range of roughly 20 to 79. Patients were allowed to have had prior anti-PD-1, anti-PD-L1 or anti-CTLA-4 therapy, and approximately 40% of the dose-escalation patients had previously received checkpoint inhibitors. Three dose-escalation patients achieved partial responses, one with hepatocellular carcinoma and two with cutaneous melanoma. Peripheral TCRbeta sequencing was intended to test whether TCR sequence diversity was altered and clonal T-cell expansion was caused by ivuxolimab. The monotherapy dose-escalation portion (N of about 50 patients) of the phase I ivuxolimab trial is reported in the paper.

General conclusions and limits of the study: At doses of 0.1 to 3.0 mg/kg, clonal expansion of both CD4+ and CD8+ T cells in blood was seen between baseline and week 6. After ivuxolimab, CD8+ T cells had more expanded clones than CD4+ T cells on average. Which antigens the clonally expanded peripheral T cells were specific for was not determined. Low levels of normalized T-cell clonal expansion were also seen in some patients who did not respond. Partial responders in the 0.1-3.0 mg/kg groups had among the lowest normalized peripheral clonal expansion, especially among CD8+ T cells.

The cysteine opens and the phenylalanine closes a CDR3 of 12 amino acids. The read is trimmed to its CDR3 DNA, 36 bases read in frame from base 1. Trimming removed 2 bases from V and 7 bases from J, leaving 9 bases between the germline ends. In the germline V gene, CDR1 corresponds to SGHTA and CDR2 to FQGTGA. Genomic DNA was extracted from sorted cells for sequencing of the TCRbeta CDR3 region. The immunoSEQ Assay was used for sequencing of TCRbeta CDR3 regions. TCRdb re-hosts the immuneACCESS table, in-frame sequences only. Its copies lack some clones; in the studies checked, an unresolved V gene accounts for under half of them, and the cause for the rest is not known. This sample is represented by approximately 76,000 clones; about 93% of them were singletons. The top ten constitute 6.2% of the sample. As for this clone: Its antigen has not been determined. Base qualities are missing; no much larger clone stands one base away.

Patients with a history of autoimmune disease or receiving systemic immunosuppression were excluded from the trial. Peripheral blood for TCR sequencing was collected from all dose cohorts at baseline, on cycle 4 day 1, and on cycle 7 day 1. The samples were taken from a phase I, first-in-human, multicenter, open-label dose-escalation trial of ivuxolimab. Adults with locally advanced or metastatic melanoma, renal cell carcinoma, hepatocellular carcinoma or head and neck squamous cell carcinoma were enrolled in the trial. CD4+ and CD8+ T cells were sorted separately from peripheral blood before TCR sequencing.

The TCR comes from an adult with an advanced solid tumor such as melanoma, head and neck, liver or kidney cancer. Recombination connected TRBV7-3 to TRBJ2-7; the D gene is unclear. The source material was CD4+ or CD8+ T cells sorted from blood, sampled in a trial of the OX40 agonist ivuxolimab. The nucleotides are TGTGCCAGCAGCTTAGGGCTGAGTGAGCAGTACTTC. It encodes CASSLGLSEQYF.